The T cell receptor beta chain described here comes from a study of shared clonotypes between healthy human individuals. Study-level findings and limits: Memory subsets generally showed lower estimated richness than naive subsets.

Replicate PCRs for sorted subsets used approximately 220 ng DNA; this equaled 30,000 to 35,000 T cell genomes. Methods used by the authors: Sequence data from immunoSEQ were junction-only and lacked quality scores; consequently, filtering differed. Repertoires were generated with immunoSEQ multiplex PCR, while TCRdb's copy carries only in-frame clones and drops some. For V, J and clone size, that table is used; D and trimming come from the DNA. Of about 2 million clones listed, roughly 94% are singletons. The CDR3 contains 15 residues. J gave up 1 base and V 2 bases, and 3 bases lay outside the gene matches. The germline CDR1 and CDR2 sequences are LNHNV and YYDKDF (reference sequence). Remarks on this clone: What it binds is not known.

Nashville, Tennessee was home to all donors, each a Caucasian adult. The chain has TRBV15 and TRBJ2-5; 8 bases agree with TRBD2. This clonotype originated in a man aged 18 to 29 in good health. Input material: naive CD4+ T cells sorted from blood. Subset of the sample: CD45RA+ positively selected. The CDR3 reads CATSRIGLAQETQYF. CDR3 in DNA: TGTGCCACCAGCAGAATAGGACTAGCCCAAGAGACCCAGTACTTC.